These 5 T cell receptor beta chains came from one sample sequenced in a study of response to subunit inactivated influenza vaccine. One entry per CDR3 protein results from TCRdb running MiXCR on the RT-PCR reads. In the table there are about 530,000 distinct CDR3 sequences, 12% of which are singletons. The material sequenced was PBMCs from blood, taken on the day of vaccination. Receptor source: a man in his fifties who received an inactivated influenza vaccine.

This clonotype came up a few times. This chain connects TRBV5-1 to TRBJ1-2; D is unresolved. This CDR3 comprises 15 residues. With 0 bases removed from V and 1 base from J, the gap between germline ends came to 10 bases. The germline CDR1 and CDR2 sequences are SGHRS and YFSETQ. Written as DNA, the CDR3 is TGCGCCAGCAGCTTGGGGGCAACCCATAACTATGGCTACACCTTC. Its translation: CASSLGATHNYGYTF.

This clonotype was seen a handful of times. V and J are TRBV7-8 and TRBJ2-5, with 12 nucleotides matching TRBD1. V lost 5 bases, J lost 4 bases, and 14 bases stayed unmatched. The CDR3 sequence is 18 residues long. Germline V gene sequence: CDR1 SGHVS, CDR2 FQNEAQ. DNA for the CDR3: TGTGCCAGCAGCCTACGCCCATCCGGGACAGGGGGCGGAGAGACCCAGTACTTC. Translation gives CASSLRPSGTGGGETQYF. The whole variable domain, remainder taken from reference TRBV7-8 and TRBJ2-5, is GAGVSQSPRYKVAKRGQDVALRCDPISGHVSLFWYQQALGQGPEFLTYFQNEAQLDKSGLPSDRFFAERPEGSVSTLKIQRTQQEDSAVYLCASSLRPSGTGGGETQYFGPGTRLLVL.

This clonotype has a handful of counts. The chain links TRBV9 to TRBJ1-1; a possible D gene is TRBD1 (6 bases). The CDR3 totals 15 residues. The germline CDR1 and CDR2 sequences are SGDLS and YYNGEE. The V end lost 3 bases, the J end lost 3 bases, and 15 bases lay between the germline ends. CDR3 sequence: CASSGGQPGDTEAFF. DNA for the CDR3: TGTGCCAGCAGCGGGGGACAACCGGGTGACACTGAAGCTTTCTTT.

This clonotype was seen a few times. The chain links TRBV6-5 to TRBJ2-2; D not certain. CDR1 and CDR2 (germline): MNHEY, SVGAGI. This CDR3 contains 13 residues. Trimming removed 0 bases from V and 6 bases from J, with 5 bases in between. The CDR3 DNA is TGTGCCAGCAGTTACTCGATCCCCGGGGAGCTGTTTTTT. Translation: CASSYSIPGELFF.

J is TRBJ2-2 and V is TRBV20-1; TRBD2 matches at 7 bases. CDR3 length equals 14 residues. Trimming at V came to 2 bases and at J to 2 bases, leaving 2 bases not matched to a gene. The germline CDR1 and CDR2 sequences are DFQATT and SNEGSKA (reference sequence). CDR3 nucleotide sequence: TGCAGTGCTAGACTAGCGGACAACACCGGGGAGCTGTTTTTT. Protein product: CSARLADNTGELFF.